Each of the 25 T cell receptor beta chains below was sequenced from the same sample in a study of PD-L1 blockade in urothelial cancer (dated by TCRdb to 2015 to 2018). Libraries were constructed by the immunoSEQ multiplex PCR assay. TCRdb's version of the immuneACCESS table is confined to in-frame rearrangements and falls short of the full clone set. An unresolved V gene accounts for under half of the shortfall where checked; the remainder is of unknown origin. The sample records about 63,000 clones, around 81% of which are singletons. Roughly 5% of the sample comes from the top ten. Explained via the paper, the time point label denotes: pretreatment peripheral blood. The sequencing here drew on PBMCs, taken around atezolizumab (anti-PD-L1) treatment. The receptors were sampled from a man between 65 and 85 years old with urothelial cancer.

The chain couples TRBV7-2 to TRBJ2-2; D is unclear. Germline V lookup: CDR1 SGHTA, CDR2 FQGNSA. This CDR3 spans 15 amino acids. V was shortened by 6 bases and J by 3 bases, with 14 bases between the two germline ends. CDR3 residues: CASRPSRWDTGELFF. The DNA of the CDR3 is TGTGCCAGCAGGCCATCCAGGTGGGACACCGGGGAGCTGTTTTTT. Full variable domain (outside the CDR3, taken from reference TRBV7-2 and TRBJ2-2): GAGVSQSPSNKVTEKGKDVELRCDPISGHTALYWYRQSLGQGLEFLIYFQGNSAPDKSGLPSDRFSAERTGGSVSTLTIQRTQQEDSAVYLCASRPSRWDTGELFFGEGSRLTVL.

V and J are TRBV6-5 and TRBJ1-3; D call uncertain. This CDR3 has 13 amino acids. Germline lookup yields CDR1 MNHEY and CDR2 SVGAGI. The V and J ends lost 0 bases and 4 bases respectively, with 4 bases between them. DNA for the CDR3: TGTGCCAGCAGTTACTCACAGGGAAACACCATATATTTT. Amino acids: CASSYSQGNTIYF.

This sequence joins TRBV5-1 and TRBJ2-3, with 10 bases fitting TRBD2. Germline V gene sequence: CDR1 SGHRS, CDR2 YFSETQ. CDR3 length: 16 residues. The ends lost 0 bases at V and 1 base at J; junction bases unmatched: 2. CDR3 nucleotide sequence: TGCGCCAGCAGCTTGGAAAGCGGGAGGGGCACAGATACGCAGTATTTT. Translating gives CASSLESGRGTDTQYF.

This sequence joins TRBV9 and TRBJ2-7; D ambiguous. This CDR3 is built from 12 residues. The germline gives CDR1 SGDLS, CDR2 YYNGEE. V lost 3 bases and J 5 bases, leaving 9 bases between the germline ends. CDR3 sequence reads: CASSDGSHEQYF. The CDR3 DNA reads as TGTGCCAGCAGCGACGGGTCCCACGAGCAGTACTTC.

The chain links TRBV5-5 to TRBJ1-5; perhaps TRBD1 as D (6 bases). V lost 4 bases and J lost 1, with 9 bases in between. The CDR3 extends over 14 amino acids. Germline V CDR1 and CDR2: SGHKS, YYEKEE (reference sequence). The CDR3 region is CASSQTGSNQPQHF. Here the CDR3 DNA reads TGTGCCAGCAGCCAAACAGGGAGCAATCAGCCCCAGCATTTT. Based on the CDR3 plus reference TRBV5-5 and TRBJ1-5, the full variable domain is DAGVTQSPTHLIKTRGQQVTLRCSPISGHKSVSWYQQVLGQGPQFIFQYYEKEERGRGNFPDRFSARQFPNYSSELNVNALLLGDSALYLCASSQTGSNQPQHFGDGTRLSIL.

This clone appeared a single time. The chain uses TRBV11-3 and TRBJ2-5, with D possibly matching TRBD1 (5 bases). The V end lost 5 bases, the J end lost 7 bases, and 14 bases lay between the germline ends. The CDR3 consists of 13 residues. Germline V CDR1 and CDR2: SGHNT, YENEEA. The CDR3 sequence: CASSPTTQGTQYF. As DNA, the CDR3 is TGTGCCAGCAGCCCTACTACCCAGGGGACCCAGTACTTC.

V is TRBV6-5 and J is TRBJ2-7, with D possibly TRBD1 on 5 matching bases. The V gene lost 2 bases and the J gene lost 4 bases, with 12 bases spanning the gap. CDR3 length equals 14 residues. CDR1 is MNHEY, CDR2 SVGAGI, per germline. The CDR3: CASSYERGGYEQYF. The CDR3 DNA reads TGTGCCAGCAGTTACGAAAGGGGCGGATACGAGCAGTACTTC.

The chain has TRBV11-2 and TRBJ2-1; maybe TRBD2 (5 bases). Trimming stripped 3 bases from V and 7 bases from J, with 13 bases between. In germline, CDR1 is SGHAT, CDR2 FQNNGV. This CDR3 contains 14 residues. CDR3 nucleotides: TGTGCCAGCAGCTTTTCCCCGGGGAATAATGAGCAGTTCTTC. Its translation is CASSFSPGNNEQFF.

The CDR3 bases are TGTGCCAGCAGCCAACCCCCAGTTTATGGCTACACCTTC. Translating gives CASSQPPVYGYTF. The gene calls are TRBV7-2 and TRBJ1-2; D uncertain. The germline V gene encodes CDR1 SGHTA and CDR2 FQGNSA. This CDR3 is 13 amino acids long. V dropped 5 bases and J dropped 5 bases, with 12 bases sitting between them.

The sample holds a few counts of this clone. This chain links TRBV19 with TRBJ2-7; TRBD1 matches at 9 bases. Germline V gene sequence: CDR1 LNHDA, CDR2 SQIVND (reference sequence). V lost 5 bases, J lost 4 bases, and 6 bases stayed unmatched. The CDR3 totals 14 residues. The CDR3 is CASSQQGASYEQYF. CDR3 nucleotides: TGTGCCAGTAGTCAACAGGGGGCGAGTTACGAGCAGTACTTC.

The chain has TRBV2 and TRBJ1-5, with TRBD1 matching 7 bases. This CDR3 contains 15 residues. Per germline, CDR1 SNHLY and CDR2 FYNNEI. With V trimmed by 5 bases and J by 7 bases, 11 bases remained unmatched. CDR3 region: CASSTNPGGHQPQHF. CDR3 nucleotide sequence: TGTGCCAGCAGTACCAACCCAGGGGGTCACCAGCCCCAGCATTTT.

The gene calls are TRBV6-1 and TRBJ1-5, with D maybe TRBD1 (5 bases). The CDR3 loop spans 16 amino acids. The V gene's germline CDR1 is MNHNS and CDR2 SASEGT. V was pared by 2 bases and J by 4 bases, with 15 bases between. The CDR3 sequence is CASSEQGLRWNQPQHF. Written as DNA, the CDR3 is TGTGCCAGCAGTGAACAGGGACTGAGGTGGAATCAGCCCCAGCATTTT.

The CDR3 is CASRRGTSSNEQFF. For the CDR3, the DNA is TGTGCCAGCAGACGGGGGACTAGTTCCAATGAGCAGTTCTTC. The chain couples TRBV7-2 to TRBJ2-1; 8 bases map to TRBD2. The V and J ends lost 6 bases and 6 bases, in that order; junction bases with no gene match: 7. The germline CDR1 and CDR2 sequences are SGHTA and FQGNSA. The CDR3 has 14 residues.

The DNA for the CDR3 is TGTGCCAGCAGTACACTAGGTATGAATGAGCAGTTCTTC. Translating it yields CASSTLGMNEQFF. V and J are TRBV27 and TRBJ2-1; TRBD2 might be the D (5 bases). The CDR3 is made up of 13 amino acids. The V end was cut by 5 bases, the J end by 7 bases, with 12 bases between. Germline V gene sequence: CDR1 MNHEY, CDR2 SMNVEV (reference sequence).

This clone was found a few times. V usage is TRBV25-1 and J usage is TRBJ1-2; no clear D gene. V was clipped by 3 bases and J by 4 bases, with 9 bases between them. The CDR3 runs to 13 residues. CDR1 is MGHDK and CDR2 is SYGVNS in the germline V gene. For the CDR3, the DNA is TGTGCCAGCAGTGAGCAGGCCCTCTATGGCTACACCTTC. Its translation: CASSEQALYGYTF.

Regarding this clone: No conserved phenylalanine or tryptophan ends this CDR3, so it is likely a read error. The DNA is left out, because the CDR3 cannot be placed on it with certainty; the CDR3 is given as TCRdb lists it. The rearrangement links TRBV18 to TRBJ1-1; the table gives TRBD1 as D, unverified against the DNA. Germline CDR1 is KGHSH and CDR2 is LQKENI. The CDR3 is 13 residues long, ends included. The CDR3 reads CASSPGQGALETT.

A single count supports this clone. The CDR3 loop is CASSLDRALLNYGYTF. The DNA of the CDR3 is TGTGCCAGCAGCTTAGACAGGGCCCTCCTAAACTATGGCTACACCTTC. The chain couples TRBV7-8 to TRBJ1-2, with D perhaps TRBD1 (6 bases). V shed 1 base and J shed 2 bases, with 14 bases lying between them. Germline CDR1 and CDR2: SGHVS and FQNEAQ. The CDR3 runs 16 residues.

The table lists this clone with a count of one. This chain connects TRBV6-6 to TRBJ1-1, with TRBD1 identical over 7 bases. The J segment lost 5 bases and the V segment lost 7 bases, leaving 13 bases of the junction unmatched. The CDR3 totals 15 residues. CDR1 and CDR2 from the germline V gene are MNHNY and SVGAGI (reference sequence). CDR3 protein: CASIPGGAAGTEAFF. The CDR3 DNA sequence: TGTGCCAGCATCCCAGGGGGAGCAGCAGGGACTGAAGCTTTCTTT.

The genes are TRBV4-2 and TRBJ2-2; TRBD1 aligns across 7 bases. The germline V gene has CDR1 LGHNA and CDR2 YNFKEQ. V lost 5 bases, J lost 6 bases, and 3 bases stayed unmatched. CDR3 length equals 13 residues. CDR3 sequence: CASSGTGAGELFF. In DNA, the CDR3 is TGTGCCAGCAGCGGTACAGGGGCCGGGGAGCTGTTTTTT.

The chain joins TRBV19 to TRBJ2-7; D is possibly TRBD2 (5 bases). The ends were cut back, 6 bases at V and 1 base at J, with 10 bases in the middle. The germline V gene has CDR1 LNHDA and CDR2 SQIVND (reference sequence). CDR3 length: 13 amino acids. CDR3 loop: CASRSGSSYEQYF. The CDR3 DNA reads as TGTGCCAGTAGGTCGGGAAGTTCCTACGAGCAGTACTTC.

The CDR3 nucleotides read TGTGCCAGCAGACTGACTAGCGGGAGGGACGAGCAGTACTTC. It specifies CASRLTSGRDEQYF. This chain connects TRBV6-5 to TRBJ2-7; 14 positions agree with TRBD2. The CDR3 totals 14 residues. With 6 bases clipped from V and 5 bases from J, the junction kept 3 bases outside the gene matches. Germline V lookup: CDR1 MNHEY, CDR2 SVGAGI.

The chain has TRBV6-6 and TRBJ2-1; TRBD1 agrees at 9 bases. With V trimmed by 10 bases and J by 4 bases, 8 bases remained unmatched. The germline gives CDR1 MNHNY, CDR2 SVGAGI (reference sequence). The CDR3 length is 14 residues. Written as DNA, the CDR3 is TGTGCCACCTGCTCCGGGACAGGGTACAATGAGCAGTTCTTC. Protein: CATCSGTGYNEQFF.

The chain uses TRBV30 and TRBJ2-3, with TRBD2 as a possible D gene (6 bases). The V gene's germline CDR1 is GTSNPN and CDR2 SVGIG (reference sequence). Trimming removed 5 bases at V and 2 bases at J, with 17 bases between. CDR3 length equals 15 residues. The CDR3 sequence: CAWGTGSGNTDTQYF. The CDR3 region has the DNA TGTGCCTGGGGGACTGGGAGCGGCAACACAGATACGCAGTATTTT.

The chain recombines TRBV5-1 with TRBJ2-5, with 14 bases fitting TRBD2. This CDR3 region has 15 residues. Germline-derived CDR1 and CDR2 are SGHRS and YFSETQ. V shed 7 bases, J shed 1 base, and the junction held 3 bases outside the gene matches. The CDR3 here is CASSGLAGVQETQYF. DNA for the CDR3: TGCGCCAGCTCGGGACTAGCGGGGGTCCAAGAGACCCAGTACTTC.

The chain recombines TRBV6-6 with TRBJ1-1; D gene unclear. Per germline, CDR1 MNHNY and CDR2 SVGAGI (reference sequence). The CDR3 is 15 amino acids. Trimming stripped 2 bases from V and 6 bases from J, with 16 bases between. Here the CDR3 DNA reads TGTGCCAGCAGTTACGATCCCGGGGTAGGTGCTGAAGCTTTCTTT. Its translation is CASSYDPGVGAEAFF.